The 2 T cell receptor beta chains in this list originate from one sample, sequenced in a study of cytomegalovirus exposure and HLA in healthy donors (dated by TCRdb to 2017 to 2019). The protocol used for the library was the immunoSEQ multiplex PCR assay. For the multiplex PCR, a mixture combining 60 forward primers for TCR Vbeta segments and 13 reverse primers for TCR Jbeta segments was used. TCRdb took this table from immuneACCESS and kept in-frame rearrangements with V and J called. Such tables lack part of the clones; where checked against another copy, unresolved V genes explain under half of the gap, and the rest is unexplained. This sample comprises approximately 160,000 clones, approximately 81% of them detected only once. Together, the top ten hold 1.3% of the sample. Sequencing was done on a sample of PBMCs. These receptors were collected from a man aged 50 or older in good health and CMV-seropositive.

The chain employs TRBV5-6 and TRBJ2-7; a possible D gene is TRBD2 (5 bases). The CDR3 spans 14 residues. From germline, CDR1 is SGHDT and CDR2 YYEEEE. The V gene lost 1 base and the J gene lost 5 bases, with 13 bases spanning the gap. The CDR3 spells CASSLTGVSNEQYF. In DNA, the CDR3 is TGTGCCAGCAGCTTGACCGGGGTATCCAACGAGCAGTACTTC.

The V gene is TRBV28, the J gene TRBJ2-5; possibly TRBD2 for D (6 bases). The CDR3 contains 13 residues. In germline, CDR1 is MDHEN, CDR2 SYDVKM. Trimming took off 6 bases at V and 9 bases at J, with 17 bases between the two ends. The CDR3 region has the DNA TGTGCCAGCAGCCTGGGACCGCCGGGGGCCCAGTACTTC. Amino acid sequence: CASSLGPPGAQYF.